Below, 9 T cell receptor beta chains from the same sample are listed, as sequenced in a study of vaccination and CD4 T cells after COVID-19. Antigen specificity for these receptors is unknown. Sequencing of DNA taken from cultured CD4+ T cells relied on the Oncomine TCR Beta short-read assay. TCRdb processed the PCR reads anew with MiXCR; each CDR3 protein has one entry. Of tens of thousands of distinct CDR3 sequences detected, 40% to 45% appear once; the ten largest clones hold around 2.9%. Treatment defined: 10-day PBMC culture with coronavirus spike peptide pools or control peptides (ViraFEST assay). The input for sequencing was CD4+ T cells from blood, cultured in vitro, taken after SARS-CoV-2 vaccination. These TCRs come from a human donor who had recovered from COVID-19.

This CDR3 is CASSVNSQGEAFF. CDR3 coding DNA: TGTGCCAGCAGCGTTAATTCGCAGGGGGAAGCTTTCTTT. V gene TRBV7-7 combines with J gene TRBJ1-1; tentatively, D is TRBD1 (6 bases). V was shortened by 5 bases and J by 8 bases, with 15 bases between the two germline ends. The CDR3 totals 13 residues. Germline CDR1 SSHAT, CDR2 FNYEAQ (reference sequence). Looking up the rest from reference TRBV7-7 and TRBJ1-1 gives the full variable domain: GAGVSQSPRYKVTKRGQDVTLRCDPISSHATLYWYQQALGQGPEFLTYFNYEAQPDKSGLPSDRFSAERPEGSISTLTIQRTEQRDSAMYRCASSVNSQGEAFFGQGTRLTVV.

This chain uses TRBV12-3 or TRBV12-4 with TRBJ1-1; weak D call: TRBD1 (6 bases). The CDR3 is made up of 14 amino acids. Trimming removed 6 bases from V and 1 base from J, with 12 bases in between. The chain's CDR3 is CASRPGTQNTEAFF. The CDR3 DNA reads as TGTGCCAGCAGGCCCGGGACACAGAACACTGAAGCTTTCTTT.

This sequence joins TRBV2 and TRBJ2-3; TRBD2 aligns across 9 bases. Germline CDR1 is SNHLY and CDR2 is FYNNEI. This CDR3 has 17 amino acids. The junction had 22 bases not matched to a gene; V was cut back by 8 bases and J by 10 bases. CDR3: CASRASGLAFDRGAQYF. DNA for the CDR3: TGTGCCAGCCGTGCCTCGGGACTAGCCTTCGACCGGGGTGCGCAGTATTTT.

V is TRBV7-9 and J is TRBJ2-5; 10 bases map to TRBD1. The CDR3 consists of 15 residues. Germline V lookup: CDR1 SEHNR, CDR2 FQNEAQ (reference sequence). V shed 4 bases, J shed 5 bases, and the junction held 7 bases outside the gene matches. CDR3 coding DNA: TGTGCCAGCAGCTCGCAGATGACAGGGGGCGAGACCCAGTACTTC. Its translation is CASSSQMTGGETQYF. Together with reference TRBV7-9 and TRBJ2-5, the CDR3 gives the full variable domain: DTGVSQNPRHKITKRGQNVTFRCDPISEHNRLYWYRQTLGQGPEFLTYFQNEAQLEKSRLLSDRFSAERPKGSFSTLEIQRTEQGDSAMYLCASSSQMTGGETQYFGPGTRLLVL.

This clonotype was observed a few times. This sequence joins TRBV27 and TRBJ1-2, with D possibly being TRBD1 (6 bases). Germline V CDR1 and CDR2: MNHEY, SMNVEV (reference sequence). V was shortened by 0 bases and J by 3 bases, with 17 bases between the two germline ends. The CDR3 has 17 amino acids. CDR3: CASSLSWGRVAYYGYTF. The CDR3 region has the DNA TGTGCCAGCAGTTTATCGTGGGGGCGAGTAGCGTACTATGGCTACACCTTC.

This chain connects TRBV6-2 or TRBV6-3 to TRBJ1-1, with 9 bases identical to TRBD1. CDR1 and CDR2 from the germline V gene are MNHEY and SVGEGT. The CDR3 spans 11 residues. V shed 5 bases, J shed 8 bases, and the junction held 0 bases outside the gene matches. Here the CDR3 DNA reads TGTGCCAGCAGTGACAGGGGGGAAGCTTTCTTT. Translating gives CASSDRGEAFF.

The chain joins TRBV28 to TRBJ1-1; 9 nucleotides match TRBD1. The CDR3 length is 15 residues. J was trimmed by 7 bases and V by 6 bases; bases with no gene match: 12. Germline CDR1 and CDR2: MDHEN and SYDVKM. CDR3 nucleotides: TGTGCCAGCAGGCCTGCCGGGACAGGGAGGGGTGAAGCTTTCTTT. The encoded protein is CASRPAGTGRGEAFF.

The chain combines TRBV7-9 with TRBJ1-4, with D maybe TRBD1 (5 bases). The germline CDR1 and CDR2 sequences are SEHNR and FQNEAQ (reference sequence). The ends were cut back, 1 base at V and 4 bases at J, with 7 bases in the middle. The CDR3 loop spans 14 amino acids. The CDR3 here is CASSLGQYNEKLFF. The CDR3, as DNA: TGTGCCAGCAGCTTAGGACAGTATAATGAAAAACTGTTTTTT. The full variable domain, in which reference TRBV7-9 and TRBJ1-4 provide the parts outside the CDR3, is DTGVSQNPRHKITKRGQNVTFRCDPISEHNRLYWYRQTLGQGPEFLTYFQNEAQLEKSRLLSDRFSAERPKGSFSTLEIQRTEQGDSAMYLCASSLGQYNEKLFFGSGTQLSVL.

The V and J genes are TRBV28 and TRBJ2-5; TRBD1 might be the D (5 bases). The V gene's germline CDR1 is MDHEN and CDR2 SYDVKM. V was clipped by 6 bases and J by 7 bases, with 21 bases between them. This CDR3 comprises 15 residues. DNA of the CDR3: TGTGCCAGCAGGACCAATCAAGGGGTTTCGGTGACCCAGTACTTC. Protein product: CASRTNQGVSVTQYF.